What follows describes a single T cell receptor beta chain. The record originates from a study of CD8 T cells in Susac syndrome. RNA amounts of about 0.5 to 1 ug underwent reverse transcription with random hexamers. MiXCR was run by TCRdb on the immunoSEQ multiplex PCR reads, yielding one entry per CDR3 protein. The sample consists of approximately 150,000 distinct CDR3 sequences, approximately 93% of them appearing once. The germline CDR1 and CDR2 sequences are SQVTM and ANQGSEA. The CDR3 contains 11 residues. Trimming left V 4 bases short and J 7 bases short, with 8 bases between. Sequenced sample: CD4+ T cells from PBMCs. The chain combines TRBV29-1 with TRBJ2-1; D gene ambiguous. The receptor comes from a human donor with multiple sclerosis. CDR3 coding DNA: TGCAGCGTTGTCTTTGGTAATGAGCAGTTCTTC. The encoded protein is CSVVFGNEQFF.